These 24 T cell receptor beta chains share one sample of origin, sequenced in a study of shared clonotypes between healthy human individuals. The protocol was immunoSEQ multiplex PCR, while the TCRdb copy is restricted to in-frame clones and leaves out a portion. The sample lists 1.5 million to 1.9 million clones; 98% were seen once. Sequencing used naive CD4+ T cells sorted from blood. The subset: CD45RA+ positively selected. These TCRs come from a man aged 30 to 39 in good health.

The genes are TRBV9 and TRBJ2-7; tentatively, D is TRBD1 (5 bases). The CDR3 totals 15 residues. Trimming pared 4 bases from V and 7 bases from J, leaving 21 bases between. Germline CDR1 reads SGDLS; CDR2 reads YYNGEE. CDR3 sequence: CASSPTQTAFGEQYF. CDR3 coding DNA: TGTGCCAGCAGCCCGACACAGACAGCCTTCGGGGAGCAGTACTTC.

The V gene is TRBV28, the J gene TRBJ2-7; D is possibly TRBD1 or TRBD2 (6 bases each). Looked up from germline, CDR1 is MDHEN and CDR2 is SYDVKM. V was cut by 5 bases and J by 2 bases, with 16 bases left in between. This CDR3 comprises 15 residues. CDR3 sequence (DNA): TGTGCCAGCAGTCTACTTCCGGGGGCGGCCTACGAGCAGTACTTC. Its protein product is CASSLLPGAAYEQYF.

This chain connects TRBV11-2 to TRBJ1-2; the D is unclear. The CDR3 has 14 amino acids. Trimming removed 4 bases at V and 4 bases at J, with 13 bases between. Germline V gene data show CDR1 as SGHAT and CDR2 as FQNNGV. The CDR3, as DNA: TGTGCCAGCAGCTCAACCCAAGGCGCCTATGGCTACACCTTC. It is translated as CASSSTQGAYGYTF.

This chain connects TRBV7-9 to TRBJ2-1; possibly TRBD1 for D (6 bases). In germline, CDR1 is SEHNR, CDR2 FQNEAQ (reference sequence). This CDR3 comprises 15 residues. With 5 bases removed from V and 4 bases from J, the gap between germline ends came to 15 bases. The CDR3 sequence is CASSTVARGYNEQFF. The CDR3, as DNA: TGTGCCAGCAGCACAGTGGCCAGGGGATACAATGAGCAGTTCTTC.

V gene TRBV29-1 combines with J gene TRBJ2-3; no clear D. The CDR3 extends over 12 amino acids. The V end was cut by 8 bases, the J end by 2 bases, with 11 bases between. Germline loops: CDR1 SQVTM, CDR2 ANQGSEA. The CDR3 DNA reads as TGCAGCTCTCGGACCTACACAGATACGCAGTATTTT. This encodes CSSRTYTDTQYF.

This rearrangement joins TRBV6-1 to TRBJ2-7, with TRBD1 identical over 10 bases. Germline V lookup: CDR1 MNHNS, CDR2 SASEGT. The CDR3 totals 15 residues. With 4 bases clipped from V and 3 bases from J, the junction kept 6 bases outside the gene matches. DNA for the CDR3: TGTGCCAGCAGTGGATTTTGGGACAGGGGCTACGAGCAGTACTTC. It encodes CASSGFWDRGYEQYF.

V usage is TRBV7-5 and J usage is TRBJ1-5. TRBV7-5 is classified as a pseudogene. The CDR3 spans 18 residues. The CDR3 DNA reads TGTGTCAGAAGCTTAGCATGGGAACAGAGGGGAAGGGATCAGCCCCAGCATTTT. Protein sequence: CVRSLAWEQRGRDQPQHF.

The chain couples TRBV7-2 to TRBJ2-2, with TRBD2 as a possible D gene (5 bases). This CDR3 contains 13 residues. CDR1 and CDR2 (germline): SGHTA, FQGNSA. The V and J ends lost 5 bases and 6 bases respectively, with 10 bases between them. As DNA, the CDR3 is TGTGCCAGCAGCCCTAGACTATCCGGGGAGCTGTTTTTT. It translates to CASSPRLSGELFF. Based on the CDR3 plus reference TRBV7-2 and TRBJ2-2, the full variable domain is GAGVSQSPSNKVTEKGKDVELRCDPISGHTALYWYRQSLGQGLEFLIYFQGNSAPDKSGLPSDRFSAERTGGSVSTLTIQRTQQEDSAVYLCASSPRLSGELFFGEGSRLTVL.

The chain joins TRBV28 to TRBJ1-2; 11 bases are shared with TRBD1. The CDR3 covers 15 residues. The trim removed 4 bases at V and 8 bases at J, leaving 9 bases unmatched. The germline V gene has CDR1 MDHEN and CDR2 SYDVKM. In DNA, the CDR3 is TGTGCCAGCAGTTCCCCGGACAGGGGGCGCGGCGGCTACACCTTC. Translated, it gives CASSSPDRGRGGYTF.

The chain recombines TRBV5-1 with TRBJ2-1, with TRBD1 matching over 7 bases. V lost 4 bases to trimming and J lost 5 bases; unmatched junction nucleotides: 9. This CDR3 is built from 15 residues. Germline-derived CDR1 and CDR2 are SGHRS and YFSETQ. CDR3 protein: CASSKGQPGHNEQFF. CDR3 nucleotide sequence: TGCGCCAGCAGCAAGGGACAGCCGGGCCACAATGAGCAGTTCTTC.

The chain couples TRBV30 to TRBJ2-7, with D possibly being TRBD2 (5 bases). The CDR3 length is 15 residues. Germline CDR1 and CDR2: GTSNPN and SVGIG (reference sequence). Trimming took off 1 base at V and 4 bases at J, with 17 bases between the two ends. CDR3 residues: CAWSATHEGKYEQYF. CDR3 DNA sequence: TGTGCCTGGAGTGCTACACATGAGGGCAAGTACGAGCAGTACTTC.

V and J are TRBV28 and TRBJ2-1, with unresolved D. The CDR3 contains 13 residues. Germline assignment: CDR1 MDHEN and CDR2 SYDVKM. Trimming stripped 8 bases from V and 7 bases from J, with 15 bases between. CDR3 sequence (DNA): TGTGCCAGCGTAATAGGCCCTAAAAATGAGCAGTTCTTC. Its protein product is CASVIGPKNEQFF.

The chain is built from TRBV6-6 and TRBJ2-5; 8 bases match TRBD2. CDR3 size: 15 residues. Germline CDR1 MNHNY, CDR2 SVGAGI (reference sequence). Losses at the gene ends were 8 bases for V and 3 bases for J; bases not matched to a gene: 11. The CDR3: CASGAGLAGKETQYF. The DNA of the CDR3 is TGTGCCAGCGGGGCAGGGCTAGCGGGCAAAGAGACCCAGTACTTC.

The V gene is TRBV6-1, the J gene TRBJ2-3, with TRBD1 matching over 8 bases. The junction had 7 bases not matched to a gene; V was cut back by 6 bases and J by 2 bases. This CDR3 has 15 residues. Germline V gene lookup returns CDR1 MNHNS and CDR2 SASEGT. CDR3 DNA sequence: TGTGCCAGCAGAATTACAGGGGGACCCACAGATACGCAGTATTTT. The encoded protein is CASRITGGPTDTQYF.

This clone occurred once. This chain joins TRBV29-1 and TRBJ1-3, with TRBD1 matching over 9 bases. The CDR3 is 12 residues long. Germline CDR1 SQVTM, CDR2 ANQGSEA. Trimming took 7 bases from V and 4 from J; bases not matched to a gene: 2. The CDR3 DNA sequence: TGCAGCGCCGGGACAGGGGGAAACACCATATATTTT. Its protein is CSAGTGGNTIYF.

The chain combines TRBV5-1 with TRBJ2-1; D is unclear. V lost 0 bases and J 7 bases, leaving 11 bases between the germline ends. CDR1 SGHRS and CDR2 YFSETQ come from the germline V gene. This CDR3 contains 14 residues. The CDR3 sequence: CASSLAVTVNEQFF. Written as DNA, the CDR3 is TGCGCCAGCAGCTTGGCGGTAACGGTAAATGAGCAGTTCTTC.

J is TRBJ1-5 and V is TRBV18; D remains ambiguous. Trimming left V 3 bases short and J 0 bases short, with 9 bases between. Germline CDR1 KGHSH, CDR2 LQKENI. There are 15 residues in the CDR3. The DNA for the CDR3 is TGTGCCAGCTCACCTGTCGGAAATAGCAATCAGCCCCAGCATTTT. Protein sequence: CASSPVGNSNQPQHF.

The chain has TRBV4-1 and TRBJ1-5; 7 bases map to TRBD1. The CDR3 loop spans 16 amino acids. V shed 3 bases and J 2 bases; nucleotides not matched to a gene: 7. Germline V gene sequence: CDR1 MGHRA, CDR2 YSYEKL. The CDR3 DNA reads TGCGCCAGCAGCCAGGACGACAGGGCGGGCAATCAGCCCCAGCATTTT. Amino acids: CASSQDDRAGNQPQHF.

This rearrangement joins TRBV27 to TRBJ2-7; D remains unclear. V was clipped by 8 bases and J by 3 bases, with 14 bases between them. The CDR3 length is 13 residues. Germline CDR1 reads MNHEY; CDR2 reads SMNVEV (reference sequence). The CDR3 bases are TGTGCCAGCGCGTCCAGGATTAACTACGAGCAGTACTTC. It encodes CASASRINYEQYF.

The genes are TRBV4-1 and TRBJ2-1, with 8 bases identical to TRBD1. The germline V gene has CDR1 MGHRA and CDR2 YSYEKL. The CDR3 runs 16 residues. Trimming cost V 4 bases and J 3 bases; bases outside gene matches: 8. CDR3 DNA: TGCGCCAGCAGCCGGGCCGCAGGGGGCAGCTACAATGAGCAGTTCTTC. Residues: CASSRAAGGSYNEQFF.

This rearrangement joins TRBV11-2 to TRBJ2-1; D is possibly TRBD2 (6 bases). Between the trimmed V and J ends, which lost 5 bases and 0 bases, there was a span of 14 bases. Per germline, CDR1 SGHAT and CDR2 FQNNGV. This CDR3 has 16 residues. The CDR3 DNA follows: TGTGCCAGCAGCCCGTCCCGGGGGAGCTCCTACAATGAGCAGTTCTTC. Its translation: CASSPSRGSSYNEQFF.

The V call is TRBV6-4, the J call TRBJ2-3, with TRBD2 matching over 11 bases. The CDR3 spans 15 residues. V was pared by 4 bases and J by 4 bases, with 4 bases of the junction left unmatched. Germline V gene data show CDR1 as MRHNA and CDR2 as SNTAGT. CDR3 DNA: TGTGCCAGCAGTGGTATAGCGGGAGGGTCAGATACGCAGTATTTT. Protein sequence: CASSGIAGGSDTQYF.

The genes are TRBV7-9 and TRBJ1-2, with 7 bases that match TRBD1. Germline loops: CDR1 SEHNR, CDR2 FQNEAQ (reference sequence). V shed 1 base and J 6 bases; nucleotides not matched to a gene: 2. The CDR3 sequence is 13 residues long. CDR3 sequence: CASSLEQGHGYTF. CDR3 DNA sequence: TGTGCCAGCAGCTTAGAACAGGGGCATGGCTACACCTTC.

V is TRBV21-1 and J is TRBJ1-1. TRBV21-1 is termed a pseudogene. This CDR3 spans 16 amino acids. The CDR3 DNA sequence: TGTGCCAGCAGCAAAGAGGGGAGATCACCGAACACTGAAGCTTTCTTT. It codes for CASSKEGRSPNTEAFF.